The 14 T cell receptor beta chains below all came from one sample that was sequenced in a study of blood T cell repertoires in COVID-19. Data came from immunoSEQ multiplex PCR; TCRdb stores just in-frame clones and leaves some out. Of 170,000 or so clones listed, 75% to 80% are singletons. What was sequenced was peripheral blood. Receptors were obtained from a woman in her seventies with acute or convalescent COVID-19.

The rearrangement links TRBV2 to TRBJ1-1; D remains ambiguous. Looked up from germline, CDR1 is SNHLY and CDR2 is FYNNEI. Deletions cut 4 bases from V and 1 base from J, with 7 bases between. The CDR3 spans 13 residues. The CDR3 DNA reads TGTGCCAGCAGTGTGGAGGAGAACACTGAAGCTTTCTTT. Its translation: CASSVEENTEAFF.

This chain joins TRBV7-2 and TRBJ1-5; perhaps TRBD1 as D (5 bases). With 5 bases removed from V and 4 bases from J, the gap between germline ends came to 9 bases. Germline V gene lookup returns CDR1 SGHTA and CDR2 FQGNSA. The CDR3 totals 13 residues. The CDR3, as DNA: TGTGCCAGCAGCCCACAGGCTAATCAGCCCCAGCATTTT. It yields the protein CASSPQANQPQHF.

CDR3: CAWTPGYGYTF. CDR3 DNA sequence: TGTGCCTGGACCCCCGGGTATGGCTACACCTTC. This chain joins TRBV30 and TRBJ1-2; D is ambiguous. V shed 4 bases and J shed 5 bases, with 8 bases lying between them. Germline-derived CDR1 and CDR2 are GTSNPN and SVGIG (reference sequence). The CDR3 is 11 residues long.

V gene TRBV3-1 (or the pseudogene TRBV3-2) combines with J gene TRBJ2-2; tentative D call: TRBD2 (6 bases). Trimming stripped 4 bases from V and 1 base from J, with 10 bases between. There are 15 residues in the CDR3. CDR1 is LGHDT, CDR2 YNNKEL, per germline (reference sequence). In DNA, the CDR3 is TGTGCCAGCAGCCGTAGCGGAGAGAACACCGGGGAGCTGTTTTTT. It is translated as CASSRSGENTGELFF.

The chain joins TRBV7-9 to TRBJ2-3; TRBD2 matches at 7 bases. CDR3 length: 15 residues. J was trimmed by 3 bases and V by 2 bases; bases with no gene match: 5. Germline CDR1 and CDR2: SEHNR and FQNEAQ (reference sequence). The CDR3 nucleotides are TGTGCCAGCAGCTTATGGGAGGGCCTGACAGATACGCAGTATTTT. It specifies CASSLWEGLTDTQYF.

The chain uses TRBV9 and TRBJ1-3; 12 bases align to TRBD1. With 4 bases clipped from V and 4 bases from J, the junction kept 9 bases outside the gene matches. CDR1 and CDR2 from the germline V gene are SGDLS and YYNGEE. This CDR3 is built from 17 residues. The CDR3 nucleotides read TGTGCCAGCAGCATGTCCTGGGACAGGGGGCAAGGAAACACCATATATTTT. Translated, it gives CASSMSWDRGQGNTIYF.

The chain combines TRBV6-5 with TRBJ1-6; no clear D gene. The CDR3 runs 14 residues. V dropped 7 bases and J dropped 0 bases, with 7 bases sitting between them. Germline V CDR1 and CDR2: MNHEY, SVGAGI. Here the CDR3 reads CASTQSSYNSPLHF. In DNA form, the CDR3 reads TGTGCCAGCACACAGAGCTCCTATAATTCACCCCTCCACTTT.

The rearrangement joins TRBV7-2 to TRBJ2-3; tentatively, D is TRBD2 (6 bases). The CDR3 totals 16 residues. The V end lost 2 bases, the J end lost 5 bases, and 17 bases lay between the germline ends. The germline V gene has CDR1 SGHTA and CDR2 FQGNSA. The DNA for the CDR3 is TGTGCCAGCAGCTTATACCTGCGGGGTAGGGAAGATACGCAGTATTTT. This codes for CASSLYLRGREDTQYF.

This clone showed up many times. The chain joins TRBV3-1 (or the pseudogene TRBV3-2) to TRBJ2-7, with D tentatively TRBD2 (5 bases). V was shortened by 3 bases and J by 3 bases, with 9 bases between the two germline ends. The CDR3 runs 13 residues. The germline V gene encodes CDR1 LGHDT and CDR2 YNNKEL (reference sequence). CDR3 nucleotides: TGTGCCAGCAGCCAGGGCGGGCACTACGAGCAGTACTTC. Protein sequence: CASSQGGHYEQYF.

The chain is built from TRBV18 and TRBJ2-2; D uncertain. Trimming left V 8 bases short and J 0 bases short, with 22 bases between. Germline V CDR1 and CDR2: KGHSH, LQKENI. This CDR3 region has 18 residues. CDR3 residues: CASARVTTISANTGELFF. Written as DNA, the CDR3 is TGTGCCAGCGCAAGAGTTACAACTATATCCGCGAACACCGGGGAGCTGTTTTTT.

In this sample, this clone turned up once. The chain couples TRBV10-2 to TRBJ1-6, with 8 bases fitting TRBD1. Per the germline V gene, CDR1 is WSHSY and CDR2 is SAAADI. This CDR3 spans 14 amino acids. V was pared by 2 bases and J by 8 bases, with 2 bases of the junction left unmatched. The DNA for the CDR3 is TGCGCCAGCAGTGAGGGACAGGGTCATTCACCCCTCCACTTT. The encoded protein is CASSEGQGHSPLHF.

V usage is TRBV19 and J usage is TRBJ2-7; the match to TRBD2 covers 12 bases. The length of the CDR3 is 15 residues. The germline V gene encodes CDR1 LNHDA and CDR2 SQIVND (reference sequence). The junction had 6 bases not matched to a gene; V was cut back by 3 bases and J by 6 bases. CDR3 sequence (DNA): TGTGCCAGTAGTATGAATGGACTAGCGGGACTCGAGCAGTACTTC. Protein sequence: CASSMNGLAGLEQYF.

The CDR3 is CATSDLTSGIDNEQFF. The CDR3, as DNA: TGTGCCACCAGTGACCTGACTAGCGGGATCGACAATGAGCAGTTCTTC. The chain is built from TRBV24-1 and TRBJ2-1; 11 bases match TRBD2. Trimming cost V 4 bases and J 5 bases; bases outside gene matches: 6. The CDR3 runs to 16 residues. Germline V gives CDR1 KGHDR, CDR2 SFDVKD.

The chain carries TRBV18 and TRBJ2-3; no firm D call. The CDR3 contains 15 residues. V lost 2 bases and J 1 base, leaving 10 bases between the germline ends. Germline V CDR1 and CDR2: KGHSH, LQKENI. The CDR3 protein is CASSPSVRGTDTQYF. DNA for the CDR3: TGTGCCAGCTCACCATCGGTCCGGGGCACAGATACGCAGTATTTT.